Below, 16 T cell receptor beta chains from the same sample are listed, as sequenced in a study of cytomegalovirus exposure and HLA in healthy donors. Primers included in the PCR were 60 Vbeta and 13 Jbeta primers. Profiled with immunoSEQ multiplex PCR; TCRdb holds only in-frame clones, not every one. The data hold just under 95,000 clones, with around four fifths observed a single time. Sequencing was performed on PBMCs. The receptors were sampled from a man over 45 in good health and CMV-seropositive.

The rearrangement uses TRBV28 and TRBJ1-3; TRBD1 matches at 8 bases. This CDR3 contains 16 residues. Trimming cost V 1 base and J 1 base; bases outside gene matches: 3. Germline V gives CDR1 MDHEN, CDR2 SYDVKM. The CDR3 loop is CASSLYRDRSGNTIYF. The CDR3 DNA reads as TGTGCCAGCAGTTTATACCGGGACAGGTCTGGAAACACCATATATTTT.

V usage is TRBV5-5 and J usage is TRBJ2-5, with 7 bases matching TRBD1. The end of the DNA aligns better with TRBJ2-7, so the J call may be wrong. Germline lookup yields CDR1 SGHKS and CDR2 YYEKEE (reference sequence). The CDR3 length is 13 residues. CDR3 bases: TGTGCCAGCAGCTTCACAGGGGCCTACGAGCAGTACTTC. Translating gives CASSFTGAYEQYF.

This clone was seen a few times. This chain's CDR3 is CASSSGTVNQPQHF. CDR3 sequence (DNA): TGTGCCAGCAGCTCCGGGACAGTCAATCAGCCCCAGCATTTT. The chain uses TRBV6-5 and TRBJ1-5, with 7 bases lining up with TRBD1. The junction had 5 bases not matched to a gene; V was cut back by 6 bases and J by 3 bases. There are 14 residues in the CDR3. CDR1 MNHEY and CDR2 SVGAGI come from the germline V gene.

This sequence joins TRBV6-1 and TRBJ1-2, with D possibly TRBD1 on 5 matching bases. Germline V gives CDR1 MNHNS, CDR2 SASEGT. The V end was cut by 2 bases, the J end by 4 bases, with 11 bases between. This CDR3 spans 14 amino acids. The CDR3 reads CASSEYATAYGYTF. DNA of the CDR3: TGTGCCAGCAGTGAATATGCGACAGCCTATGGCTACACCTTC.

V gene TRBV5-4 combines with J gene TRBJ2-5, with 11 bases matching TRBD2. Per the germline V gene, CDR1 is SGHNT and CDR2 is YYREEE (reference sequence). There are 16 residues in the CDR3. Trimming removed 4 bases from V and 5 bases from J; junction bases left unmatched: 10. The CDR3 spells CASSRFSGGGRETQYF. DNA for the CDR3: TGTGCCAGCAGCAGATTTAGCGGGGGGGGCCGGGAGACCCAGTACTTC.

Comment on this clone: At one end the junction does not follow the germline gene, possibly because of a read error. The chain couples TRBV11-2 to TRBJ1-5; D is perhaps TRBD1 (5 bases). From germline, CDR1 is SGHAT and CDR2 FQNNGV. This CDR3 region has 14 residues. The CDR3 region has the DNA TGTGCCACCAGCCGGGGGTCTGGGAATCAGCCCCAGCATTTT. Its translation is CATSRGSGNQPQHF.

The chain's CDR3 is CASSDTGVTEAFF. The DNA for the CDR3 is TGTGCCAGCAGTGATACAGGGGTGACTGAAGCTTTCTTT. The V and J genes are TRBV6-5 and TRBJ1-1; 7 bases are shared with TRBD1. CDR1 and CDR2 (germline): MNHEY, SVGAGI. The J segment lost 5 bases and the V segment lost 5 bases, leaving 5 bases of the junction unmatched. The CDR3 consists of 13 residues.

The chain joins TRBV10-3 to TRBJ2-3, with TRBD1 matching 9 bases. The CDR3 extends over 14 amino acids. Germline-derived CDR1 and CDR2 are ENHRY and SYGVKD. V was pared by 6 bases and J by 5 bases, with 6 bases of the junction left unmatched. The CDR3 nucleotides read TGTGCCATCAGAAACAGGGGGCAGGGAGATACGCAGTATTTT. Protein sequence: CAIRNRGQGDTQYF.

Only one count was recorded for this clone. The same CDR3 arises from other DNA sequences in this sample as well. V and J are TRBV6-5 and TRBJ1-4, with no clear D. CDR1 MNHEY and CDR2 SVGAGI come from the germline V gene. Trimming left V 0 bases short and J 0 bases short, with 5 bases between. The CDR3 is 15 residues long. This CDR3 reads CASSYSGATNEKLFF. CDR3 coding DNA: TGTGCCAGCAGTTACTCCGGAGCAACTAATGAAAAACTGTTTTTT.

This clone is a singleton in its sample. This chain uses TRBV15 with TRBJ2-2, with D possibly TRBD1 on 5 matching bases. Trimming shortened V by 8 bases and J by 1 base, and 14 bases separated the two germline ends. From germline, CDR1 is LNHNV and CDR2 YYDKDF (reference sequence). The CDR3 consists of 15 residues. Written as DNA, the CDR3 is TGTGCCACCGGGGCCACAGCTTGGAACACCGGGGAGCTGTTTTTT. Amino acids: CATGATAWNTGELFF. The full variable domain, with the rest looked up from reference TRBV15 and TRBJ2-2, is DAMVIQNPRYQVTQFGKPVTLSCSQTLNHNVMYWYQQKSSQAPKLLFHYYDKDFNNEADTPDNFQSRRPNTSFCFLDIRSPGLGDTAMYLCATGATAWNTGELFFGEGSRLTVL.

The CDR3 region has the DNA TGTGCCTGGAGGGGCAGGGCAGCTAACTATGGCTACACCTTC. Translation: CAWRGRAANYGYTF. V gene TRBV30 combines with J gene TRBJ1-2; a weak D match, TRBD1 (5 bases). Per the germline V gene, CDR1 is GTSNPN and CDR2 is SVGIG (reference sequence). There are 14 residues in the CDR3. V was shortened by 3 bases and J by 0 bases, with 11 bases between the two germline ends.

The chain uses TRBV19 and TRBJ2-3; TRBD1 matches at 9 bases. Germline assignment: CDR1 LNHDA and CDR2 SQIVND (reference sequence). Losses at the gene ends were 6 bases for V and 0 bases for J; bases not matched to a gene: 4. The CDR3 runs to 15 residues. In DNA, the CDR3 is TGTGCCAGTAGCGTGGGGACAGGGAGCACAGATACGCAGTATTTT. This sequence encodes CASSVGTGSTDTQYF.

The V gene is TRBV7-3, the J gene TRBJ2-1, with 8 nucleotides matching TRBD1. The CDR3 sequence is 12 residues long. From germline, CDR1 is SGHTA and CDR2 FQGTGA. The trim removed 4 bases at V and 9 bases at J, leaving 2 bases unmatched. DNA of the CDR3: TGTGCCAGCAGCTCGCAGGGGGCTGAGCAGTTCTTC. Its protein is CASSSQGAEQFF. Complete variable domain (other parts from reference TRBV7-3 and TRBJ2-1): GAGVSQTPSNKVTEKGKYVELRCDPISGHTALYWYRQSLGQGPEFLIYFQGTGAADDSGLPNDRFFAVRPEGSVSTLKIQRTERGDSAVYLCASSSQGAEQFFGPGTRLTVL.

The V gene is TRBV7-9, the J gene TRBJ1-1; D remains ambiguous. V lost 5 bases and J 8 bases, leaving 18 bases between the germline ends. CDR1 and CDR2 from the germline V gene are SEHNR and FQNEAQ (reference sequence). CDR3 size: 14 residues. CDR3 sequence reads: CASSVDRWRSEAFF. For the CDR3, the DNA is TGTGCCAGCAGCGTAGACCGTTGGAGGTCAGAAGCTTTCTTT. The full variable domain, with the rest looked up from reference TRBV7-9 and TRBJ1-1, is DTGVSQNPRHKITKRGQNVTFRCDPISEHNRLYWYRQTLGQGPEFLTYFQNEAQLEKSRLLSDRFSAERPKGSFSTLEIQRTEQGDSAMYLCASSVDRWRSEAFFGQGTRLTVV.

This sequence joins TRBV30 and TRBJ1-2, with a tentative D call TRBD1 (6 bases). Germline V CDR1 and CDR2: GTSNPN, SVGIG (reference sequence). The length of the CDR3 is 12 residues. Trimming shortened V by 3 bases and J by 4 bases, and 9 bases separated the two germline ends. This CDR3 is CAWRGGSYGYTF. The CDR3 region has the DNA TGTGCCTGGAGAGGGGGATCCTATGGCTACACCTTC. Variable domain in full (rest from reference TRBV30 and TRBJ1-2): SQTIHQWPATLVQPVGSPLSLECTVEGTSNPNLYWYRQAAGRGLQLLFYSVGIGQISSEVPQNLSASRPQDRQFILSSKKLLLSDSGFYLCAWRGGSYGYTFGSGTRLTVV.

The chain links TRBV2 to TRBJ2-4; maybe TRBD1 (5 bases). Trimming stripped 2 bases from V and 0 bases from J, with 8 bases between. Looked up from germline, CDR1 is SNHLY and CDR2 is FYNNEI. The CDR3 covers 15 residues. The CDR3 spells CASSERQSAKNIQYF. The DNA of the CDR3 is TGTGCCAGCAGTGAAAGACAGTCAGCCAAAAACATTCAGTACTTC.